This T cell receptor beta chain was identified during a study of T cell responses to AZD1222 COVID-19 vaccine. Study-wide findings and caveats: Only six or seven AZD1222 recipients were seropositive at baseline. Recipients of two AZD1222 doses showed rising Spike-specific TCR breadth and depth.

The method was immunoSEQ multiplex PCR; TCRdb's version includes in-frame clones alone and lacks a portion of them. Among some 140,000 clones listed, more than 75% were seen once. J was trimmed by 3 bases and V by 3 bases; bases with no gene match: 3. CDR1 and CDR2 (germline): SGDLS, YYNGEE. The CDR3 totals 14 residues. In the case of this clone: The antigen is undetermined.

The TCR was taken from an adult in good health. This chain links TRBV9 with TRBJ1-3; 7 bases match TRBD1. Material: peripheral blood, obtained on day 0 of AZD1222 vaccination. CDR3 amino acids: CASSARDSGNTIYF. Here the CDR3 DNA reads TGTGCCAGCAGCGCACGGGACAGTGGAAACACCATATATTTT.